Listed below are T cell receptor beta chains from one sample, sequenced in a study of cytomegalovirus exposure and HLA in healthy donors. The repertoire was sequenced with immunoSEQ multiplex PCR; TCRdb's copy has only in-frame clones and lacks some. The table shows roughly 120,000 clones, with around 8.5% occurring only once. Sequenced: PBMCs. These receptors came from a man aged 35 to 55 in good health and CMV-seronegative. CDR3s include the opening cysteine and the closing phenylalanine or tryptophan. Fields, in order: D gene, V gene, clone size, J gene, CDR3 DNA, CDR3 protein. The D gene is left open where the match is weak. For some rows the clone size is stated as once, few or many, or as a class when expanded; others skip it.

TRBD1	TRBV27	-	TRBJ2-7	TGTGCCAGCAGTTCGAACCCGGGACAGGGGGCCTACGAGCAGTACTTC	CASSSNPGQGAYEQYF
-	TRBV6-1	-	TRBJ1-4	TGTGCCAGCAGTGAAGCCCTAGGGGGGGTTGAAAAACTGTTTTTT	CASSEALGGVEKLFF
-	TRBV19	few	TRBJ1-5	TGTGCCAGTAGTATGCAGGGCAATCAGCCCCAGCATTTT	CASSMQGNQPQHF
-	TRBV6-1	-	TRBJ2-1	TGTGCCAGCAGTGTCGCCAGACTCTACAATGAGCAGTTCTTC	CASSVARLYNEQFF
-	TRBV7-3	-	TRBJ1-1	TGTGCCAGCAGCTTAGCAGGGAACACTGAAGCTTTCTTT	CASSLAGNTEAFF
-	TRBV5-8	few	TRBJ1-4	TGTGCCAGCAGCTTGGGGAAATGGGAGGAAAAACTGTTTTTT	CASSLGKWEEKLFF
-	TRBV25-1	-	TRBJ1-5	TGTGCCAGCAGTGAATTTTGGGGGCCTGGGAGCAATCAGCCCCAGCATTTT	CASSEFWGPGSNQPQHF
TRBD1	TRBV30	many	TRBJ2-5	TGTGCCAGGGGGCAGGGGGAGACCCAGTACTTC	CARGQGETQYF
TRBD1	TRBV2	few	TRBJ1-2	TGTGCCAGCATAGGGACAGGGGAAGACGGCAAGGTCGGCTACACCTTC	CASIGTGEDGKVGYTF
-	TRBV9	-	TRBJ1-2	TGTGCCAGCAGCGTAGCCGAGGGCTATGGCTACACCTTC	CASSVAEGYGYTF
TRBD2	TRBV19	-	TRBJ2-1	TGTGCCAGTAGTGGGACCGGGACTAGGGTTTTTAATGAGCAGTTCTTC	CASSGTGTRVFNEQFF
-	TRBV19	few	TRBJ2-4	TGTGCCAGTAGTATATTGGCAACGGGAGCCAAAAACATTCAGTACTTC	CASSILATGAKNIQYF
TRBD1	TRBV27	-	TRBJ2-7	TGTGCCACCACTTGGGACAGGGGCCACGAGCAGTACTTC	CATTWDRGHEQYF
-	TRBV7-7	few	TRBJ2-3	TGTGCCAGCTCCGGGGGCACAGATACGCAGTATTTT	CASSGGTDTQYF
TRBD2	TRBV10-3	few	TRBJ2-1	TGTGCCATCAGAAGAGCGGGGGGGCCTGCCAATGAGCAGTTCTTC	CAIRRAGGPANEQFF
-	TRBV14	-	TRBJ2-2	TGTGCCAGCAGCCAAGATATCGGGACCGGGGAGCTGTTTTTT	CASSQDIGTGELFF
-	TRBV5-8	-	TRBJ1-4	TGTGCCAGCAGCTTAGCAGGGGAAAAACTGTTTTTT	CASSLAGEKLFF
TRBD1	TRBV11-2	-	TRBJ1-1	TGTGCCAGCAGCTTAGGACAGGGGGGTAGGGCTTTCTTT	CASSLGQGGRAFF
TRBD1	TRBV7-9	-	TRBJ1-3	TGTGCCAGCAGCTCGTGGACAGGGTACTCTGGAAACACCATATATTTT	CASSSWTGYSGNTIYF
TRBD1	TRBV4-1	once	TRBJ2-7	TGCGCCAGCAGCTATACCGACAGGGGGATCGAGCAGTACTTC	CASSYTDRGIEQYF
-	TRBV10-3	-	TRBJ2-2	TGTGCCATCAGTGAGCAGGGGGAGGCGAACACCGGGGAGCTGTTTTTT	CAISEQGEANTGELFF
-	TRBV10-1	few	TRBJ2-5	TGCGCCAGCAGTGATGGGACATCCAGGACCCAGTACTTC	CASSDGTSRTQYF
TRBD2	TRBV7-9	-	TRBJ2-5	TGTGCCAGCAGCAGATGGACTAGCGGGGGGGAGACCCAGTACTTC	CASSRWTSGGETQYF
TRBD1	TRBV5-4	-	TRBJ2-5	TGTGCCAGCAGACTCTACAGGGGTTTGCAAGGGACCCAGTACTTC	CASRLYRGLQGTQYF
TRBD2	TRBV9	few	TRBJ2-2	TGTGCCAGCAGCGTCCGGAGCCTAGCGGGGGGGAACACCGGGGAGCTGTTTTTT	CASSVRSLAGGNTGELFF